Listed below are T cell receptor beta chains from one sample, sequenced in a study of cytomegalovirus exposure and HLA in healthy donors. TCRdb's copy holds only in-frame clones and misses some; the assay was immunoSEQ multiplex PCR. The data contain 250,000 to 400,000 clones, about nine tenths of them singletons. The sequenced material came from PBMCs. Receptors originate from a woman under 40 in good health and CMV-seropositive. Each CDR3 is given with its conserved first and last residue. The D gene is left open where the match is weak. Clone size is given for some rows only: seen once, a few or many times, or a class if the clone is expanded.

J | V | D | size | DNA | CDR3
TRBJ1-1 | TRBV29-1 | - | - | TGCAGCGTTCCGGACAATACGAACACTGAAGCTTTCTTT | CSVPDNTNTEAFF
TRBJ2-7 | TRBV5-6 | - | once | TGTGCCAGCAGCTTGGCCGGGACACTTTACGAGCAGTACTTC | CASSLAGTLYEQYF
TRBJ2-5 | TRBV4-1 | TRBD2 | - | TGCGCCAGCAGCCAAGATGGAGTAGCGGGGGGGCGAGAGACCCAGTACTTC | CASSQDGVAGGRETQYF
TRBJ1-5 | TRBV6-5 | TRBD1 | once | TGTGCCAGCAAACGGTGGGACAGGGCGAATCAGCCCCAGCATTTT | CASKRWDRANQPQHF
TRBJ2-1 | TRBV5-6 | TRBD2 | - | TGTGCCAGCAGCTGGAGGACTAGCGGGAGGGGCCCAAATGAGCAGTTCTTC | CASSWRTSGRGPNEQFF
TRBJ1-5 | TRBV30 | TRBD1 | - | TGTGCCTGGAGTTCCGGACAGGGCCGCCAGCATTTT | CAWSSGQGRQHF
TRBJ2-7 | TRBV19 | - | - | TGTGCCAGTAGCCCGACTACCTCCCTCTCCTACGAGCAGTACTTC | CASSPTTSLSYEQYF
TRBJ1-1 | TRBV30 | - | once | TGTGCCTGGAGTGTGGCGGCTGAAGCTTTCTTT | CAWSVAAEAFF
TRBJ1-1 | TRBV9 | - | - | TGTGCCAGCAGCGTAGTACGTCGGCAGGTCACTGAAGCTTTCTTT | CASSVVRRQVTEAFF
TRBJ2-3 | TRBV14 | TRBD2 | - | TGTGCCAGCAGCACACTAGCGGGGGGGCGAGATACGCAGTATTTT | CASSTLAGGRDTQYF
TRBJ2-7 | TRBV27 | TRBD2 | - | TGTGCCAGCAGTCCCGGACTAGCGGCCTCCTACGAGCAGTACTTC | CASSPGLAASYEQYF
TRBJ2-3 | TRBV28 | - | - | TGTGCCAGCAGTCCCGGGGGCCCACCGCAGTATTTT | CASSPGGPPQYF
TRBJ2-1 | TRBV4-1 | - | - | TGCGCCAGCAGCCAAGCAACCGGGTGGGATGAGCAGTTCTTC | CASSQATGWDEQFF
TRBJ2-2 | TRBV9 | TRBD2 | - | TGTGCCAGCAAAGCGGGGGGCGGCACCGGGGAGCTGTTTTTT | CASKAGGGTGELFF
TRBJ2-7 | TRBV28 | TRBD1 | - | TGTGCCAGCAGCCTCCTGACAGGGGGCGACTACGAGCAGTACTTC | CASSLLTGGDYEQYF
TRBJ2-7 | TRBV6-1 | - | - | TGTGCCAGCAGTTTTACCTACGAGCAGTACTTC | CASSFTYEQYF
TRBJ2-2 | TRBV4-2 | TRBD2 | - | TGTGCCAGCAGCCCACTAGCGGGAGAAGGAACCGGGGAGCTGTTTTTT | CASSPLAGEGTGELFF
TRBJ2-1 | TRBV4-2 | - | - | TGTGCCAGCAGCCGTCTGGGGGACAATGAGCAGTTCTTC | CASSRLGDNEQFF
TRBJ2-2 | TRBV5-1 | - | - | TGCGCCAGCAGCGCACGAGGACAAGCCGGGGAGCTGTTTTTT | CASSARGQAGELFF
TRBJ1-5 | TRBV7-2 | - | - | TGTGCCAGCAGCGCAGCAGGGTCTGGCAATCAGCCCCAGCATTTT | CASSAAGSGNQPQHF